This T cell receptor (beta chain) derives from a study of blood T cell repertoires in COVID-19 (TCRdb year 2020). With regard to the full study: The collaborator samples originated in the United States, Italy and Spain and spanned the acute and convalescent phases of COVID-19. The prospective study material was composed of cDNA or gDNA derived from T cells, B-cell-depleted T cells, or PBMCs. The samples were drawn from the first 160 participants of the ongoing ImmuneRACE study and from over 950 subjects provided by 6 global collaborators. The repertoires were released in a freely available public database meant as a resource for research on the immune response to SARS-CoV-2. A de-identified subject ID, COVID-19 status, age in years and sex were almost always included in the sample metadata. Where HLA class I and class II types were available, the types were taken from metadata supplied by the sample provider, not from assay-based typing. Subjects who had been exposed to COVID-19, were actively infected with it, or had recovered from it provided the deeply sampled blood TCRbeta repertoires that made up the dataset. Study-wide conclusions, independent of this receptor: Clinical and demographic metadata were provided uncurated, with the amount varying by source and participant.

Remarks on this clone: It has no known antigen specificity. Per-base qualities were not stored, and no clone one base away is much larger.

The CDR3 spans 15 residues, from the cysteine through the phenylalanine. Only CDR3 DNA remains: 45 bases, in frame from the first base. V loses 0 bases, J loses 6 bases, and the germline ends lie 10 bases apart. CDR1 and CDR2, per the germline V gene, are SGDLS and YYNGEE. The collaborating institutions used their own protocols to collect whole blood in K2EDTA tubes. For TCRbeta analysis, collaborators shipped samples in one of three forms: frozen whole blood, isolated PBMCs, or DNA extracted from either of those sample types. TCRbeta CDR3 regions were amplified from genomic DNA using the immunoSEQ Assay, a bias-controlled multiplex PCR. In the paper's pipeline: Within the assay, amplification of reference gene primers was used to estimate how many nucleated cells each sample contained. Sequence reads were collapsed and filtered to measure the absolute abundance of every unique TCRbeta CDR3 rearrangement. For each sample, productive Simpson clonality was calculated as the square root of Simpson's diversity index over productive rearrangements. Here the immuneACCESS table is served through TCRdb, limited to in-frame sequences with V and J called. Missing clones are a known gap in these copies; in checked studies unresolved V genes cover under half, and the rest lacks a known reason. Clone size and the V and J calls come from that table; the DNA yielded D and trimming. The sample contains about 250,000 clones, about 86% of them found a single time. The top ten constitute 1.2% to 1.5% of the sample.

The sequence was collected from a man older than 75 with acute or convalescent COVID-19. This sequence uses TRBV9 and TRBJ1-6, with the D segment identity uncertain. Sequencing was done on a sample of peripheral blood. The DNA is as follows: TGTGCCAGCAGCGTAGAAGCCCTTGGTAATTCACCCCTCCACTTT. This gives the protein CASSVEALGNSPLHF.